These 28 T cell receptor beta chains were sequenced from one sample in a study of blood T cell repertoires in COVID-19. The repertoire was sequenced with immunoSEQ multiplex PCR; TCRdb's copy has only in-frame clones and lacks some. This sample has hundreds of thousands of clones, with roughly 86% found just once. The specimen was PBMCs or T cells enriched from blood (not recorded which). The receptors derive from a woman between 18 and 29 years old who had recovered from COVID-19.

Here the CDR3 reads CAWTPPPPGYNEQFF. The CDR3 DNA is TGTGCCTGGACTCCGCCCCCCCCCGGCTACAATGAGCAGTTCTTC. The chain uses TRBV30 and TRBJ2-1; D remains ambiguous. Germline loops: CDR1 GTSNPN, CDR2 SVGIG (reference sequence). The CDR3 is 15 residues long. Trimming left V 4 bases short and J 3 bases short, with 16 bases between.

In its sample, this clone was seen a few times. V is TRBV30 and J is TRBJ1-2; possible D gene TRBD1, 6 bases. Germline values: CDR1 GTSNPN, CDR2 SVGIG (reference sequence). CDR3 length equals 16 residues. V lost 0 bases and J lost 6, with 20 bases in between. DNA for the CDR3: TGTGCCTGGAGTGTCCCTAAGACAGGTAGACTCGATGGCTACACCTTC. Its translation: CAWSVPKTGRLDGYTF.

The chain employs TRBV7-2 and TRBJ2-7, with a weak D call TRBD2 (6 bases). Germline V gives CDR1 SGHTA, CDR2 FQGNSA. Trimming left V 5 bases short and J 7 bases short, with 18 bases between. The CDR3 has 14 amino acids. The CDR3 bases are TGTGCCAGCAGCGCGCAGACTAGATTTCGGGAGCAGTACTTC. It is translated as CASSAQTRFREQYF.

V and J are TRBV29-1 and TRBJ1-5; D remains unclear. The CDR3 consists of 13 residues. In germline, CDR1 is SQVTM, CDR2 ANQGSEA. V lost 7 bases to trimming and J lost 6 bases, with 16 bases between them. For the CDR3, the DNA is TGCAGCGGAAGCTTTGGGTCAGGTCAGCCCCAGCATTTT. Translation gives CSGSFGSGQPQHF.

This chain links TRBV2 with TRBJ1-1; D is unresolved. The germline CDR1 and CDR2 sequences are SNHLY and FYNNEI. This CDR3 has 13 residues. V lost 4 bases to trimming and J lost 3 bases, with 9 bases between them. In DNA form, the CDR3 reads TGTGCCAGCAGTGTATACACAGACACTGAAGCTTTCTTT. Translation gives CASSVYTDTEAFF.

The chain carries TRBV2 and TRBJ2-5; D unresolved. The V end lost 4 bases, the J end lost 4 bases, and 7 bases lay between the germline ends. There are 12 residues in the CDR3. Germline assignment: CDR1 SNHLY and CDR2 FYNNEI. CDR3 loop: CASSGLAETQYF. CDR3 DNA sequence: TGTGCCAGCAGTGGGTTAGCAGAGACCCAGTACTTC.

About this clone: At one boundary the junction diverges from the germline segment, which might be a read error. The J gene is TRBJ1-1, the V gene TRBV6-2 or TRBV6-3; 8 bases agree with TRBD1. The CDR3 contains 15 residues. CDR1 and CDR2 from the germline V gene are MNHEY and SVGEGT. Here the CDR3 DNA reads TGTGCCAGCAGTAACTCCGGGACAGGGAACACTGAAGCTTTCTTT. It specifies CASSNSGTGNTEAFF.

The chain joins TRBV19 to TRBJ2-7; a weak D match, TRBD1 (5 bases). The V gene lost 2 bases and the J gene lost 3 bases, with 8 bases spanning the gap. This CDR3 is 13 amino acids long. Germline CDR1 is LNHDA and CDR2 is SQIVND (reference sequence). CDR3 nucleotide sequence: TGTGCCAGTAGTATAAGCCAGGGCTACGAGCAGTACTTC. Protein sequence: CASSISQGYEQYF.

The sample holds a few counts of this clone. This rearrangement joins TRBV18 to TRBJ1-1, with TRBD1 matching over 8 bases. Germline V gene data show CDR1 as KGHSH and CDR2 as LQKENI. V gave up 2 bases and J gave up 3 bases; unmatched junction bases: 2. The CDR3 is 14 residues long. The CDR3 nucleotides are TGTGCCAGCTCACCAGACAGGGGAGACACTGAAGCTTTCTTT. It codes for CASSPDRGDTEAFF.

The gene calls are TRBV27 and TRBJ1-5; D remains ambiguous. The germline CDR1 and CDR2 sequences are MNHEY and SMNVEV (reference sequence). Trimming shortened V by 7 bases and J by 8 bases, and 15 bases separated the two germline ends. This CDR3 is 13 amino acids long. CDR3 DNA: TGTGCCAGCACCGTGTTATCGGAGGAGCCCCAGCATTTT. Translating it yields CASTVLSEEPQHF.

This clone appeared once. The chain carries TRBV29-1 and TRBJ1-2; 7 bases fit TRBD1. The CDR3 loop spans 12 amino acids. Per the germline V gene, CDR1 is SQVTM and CDR2 is ANQGSEA. V shed 3 bases and J 7 bases; nucleotides not matched to a gene: 5. CDR3 in DNA: TGCAGCGTTGAGACAGGGACTCGTGGCTACACCTTC. Translating it yields CSVETGTRGYTF.

The chain carries TRBV5-5 and TRBJ2-7, with D possibly TRBD1 on 5 matching bases. Germline CDR1 is SGHKS and CDR2 is YYEKEE (reference sequence). Trimming cost V 4 bases and J 2 bases, with 13 bases left between them. The CDR3 consists of 14 residues. The CDR3 nucleotides are TGTGCCAGCAGCACCTCGACAGCTACCTACGAGCAGTACTTC. Its translation: CASSTSTATYEQYF.

V gene TRBV28 combines with J gene TRBJ1-3, with D perhaps matching TRBD1 (6 bases). The CDR3 is made up of 15 amino acids. Per the germline V gene, CDR1 is MDHEN and CDR2 is SYDVKM. V was cut by 6 bases and J by 0 bases, with 12 bases left in between. CDR3 protein: CASRTGPFSGNTIYF. The DNA of the CDR3 is TGTGCCAGCAGAACAGGGCCCTTCTCTGGAAACACCATATATTTT.

Only one count was recorded for this clone. The chain carries TRBV28 and TRBJ1-3, with 7 nucleotides matching TRBD1. V lost 9 bases, J lost 5 bases, and 10 bases stayed unmatched. The CDR3 sequence is 14 residues long. Germline V CDR1 and CDR2: MDHEN, SYDVKM. This chain's CDR3 is CARLKPTGRNTIYF. CDR3 DNA: TGTGCCAGGTTGAAACCGACAGGGAGAAACACCATATATTTT.

V usage is TRBV2 and J usage is TRBJ1-2, with 7 bases lining up with TRBD1. Germline trimming cut 7 bases from V and 7 bases from J; bases unmatched to any gene: 15. Germline V gene lookup returns CDR1 SNHLY and CDR2 FYNNEI. The CDR3 is made up of 15 amino acids. The CDR3 region has the DNA TGTGCCAGCATCCTATGGACAGGAACCCCGGGTGGCTACACCTTC. Translating it yields CASILWTGTPGGYTF.

The chain recombines TRBV11-3 with TRBJ2-1; 7 positions match TRBD2. The length of the CDR3 is 15 residues. Germline CDR1 is SGHNT and CDR2 is YENEEA. Trimming at V came to 4 bases and at J to 8 bases, leaving 11 bases not matched to a gene. The CDR3 protein is CASSSMGLAVDEQFF. The DNA of the CDR3 is TGTGCCAGCAGCTCTATGGGCCTAGCGGTGGATGAGCAGTTCTTC.

The chain has TRBV5-1 and TRBJ2-1; no definite D call. Germline CDR1 and CDR2: SGHRS and YFSETQ. Trimming left V 0 bases short and J 7 bases short, with 8 bases between. This CDR3 region has 13 residues. The chain's CDR3 is CASSLADLNEQFF. CDR3 in DNA: TGCGCCAGCAGCTTGGCAGACTTAAATGAGCAGTTCTTC.

In this sample, this clone turned up once. The chain employs TRBV7-9 and TRBJ1-1; 10 bases fit TRBD1. The CDR3 covers 14 residues. After removal of 5 bases from V and 4 bases from J, the junction contained 4 bases not matched to a gene. Looked up from germline, CDR1 is SEHNR and CDR2 is FQNEAQ (reference sequence). CDR3 coding DNA: TGTGCCAGCAGCGTAGGACAGGGGGGCACTGAAGCTTTCTTT. Encoded protein: CASSVGQGGTEAFF.

The chain recombines TRBV5-1 with TRBJ1-2; D perhaps matches TRBD1 (5 bases). The CDR3 totals 13 residues. Germline values: CDR1 SGHRS, CDR2 YFSETQ. The V end lost 5 bases, the J end lost 4 bases, and 12 bases lay between the germline ends. CDR3 DNA: TGCGCCAGCAGTGACAGTGTCTCCTATGGCTACACCTTC. Encoded protein: CASSDSVSYGYTF.

J is TRBJ2-7 and V is TRBV15, with D perhaps matching TRBD1 (6 bases). Trimming took 0 bases from V and 2 from J, leaving 11 bases between them. CDR3 length equals 15 residues. The germline V gene has CDR1 LNHNV and CDR2 YYDKDF (reference sequence). The CDR3, as DNA: TGTGCCACCAGCAGAGACGCCGGGACAACCTACGAGCAGTACTTC. Its protein product is CATSRDAGTTYEQYF.

This chain uses TRBV11-2 with TRBJ1-1; D remains ambiguous. The CDR3 spans 14 residues. Germline V lookup: CDR1 SGHAT, CDR2 FQNNGV. Trimming took 2 bases from V and 9 from J, leaving 16 bases between them. The CDR3 protein is CASSLRVSRNQAFF. Here the CDR3 DNA reads TGTGCCAGCAGCTTACGGGTGTCCCGCAACCAAGCTTTCTTT.

The V and J genes are TRBV2 and TRBJ2-1; the match to TRBD2 covers 8 bases. The ends lost 7 bases at V and 15 bases at J; junction bases unmatched: 14. This CDR3 region has 13 residues. Germline V gene sequence: CDR1 SNHLY, CDR2 FYNNEI. The CDR3 DNA reads TGTGCCAGCACCGTAGCCCAGCGGGGGCCCCCGTTCTTC. This gives the protein CASTVAQRGPPFF.

The J gene is TRBJ2-7, the V gene TRBV5-8; tentatively, D is TRBD1 (8 bases). Trimming stripped 0 bases from V and 4 bases from J, with 20 bases between. The germline V gene encodes CDR1 SGHTS and CDR2 YDEGEE. CDR3 length: 17 amino acids. The CDR3 region is CASSLGEGDRPLYEQYF. The CDR3 coding sequence is TGTGCCAGCAGCTTGGGGGAGGGGGACAGGCCATTATACGAGCAGTACTTC.

Only a few counts were recorded for this clone. The genes are TRBV4-2 and TRBJ1-5, with 9 bases fitting TRBD1. This CDR3 is built from 14 residues. From germline, CDR1 is LGHNA and CDR2 YNFKEQ. V was pared by 2 bases and J by 9 bases, with 5 bases of the junction left unmatched. The CDR3 DNA reads TGTGCCAGCAGCCAACGACAGGGGGAACCGCCCCAGCATTTT. Encoded protein: CASSQRQGEPPQHF.

The chain recombines TRBV11-2 with TRBJ2-7; 12 nucleotides line up with TRBD2. Germline values: CDR1 SGHAT, CDR2 FQNNGV. This CDR3 spans 15 amino acids. Losses at the gene ends were 4 bases for V and 5 bases for J; bases not matched to a gene: 6. CDR3 sequence reads: CASSSGASGGDEQYF. The CDR3 nucleotides read TGTGCCAGCAGCTCAGGGGCTAGCGGGGGGGACGAGCAGTACTTC.

This chain links TRBV3-1 (or the pseudogene TRBV3-2) with TRBJ1-1; no clear D. The CDR3 runs 15 residues. In germline, CDR1 is LGHDT, CDR2 YNNKEL (reference sequence). Trimming cost V 3 bases and J 10 bases, with 21 bases left between them. The chain's CDR3 is CASSQELPGIPGAFF. The CDR3 region has the DNA TGTGCCAGCAGCCAGGAATTACCGGGGATTCCCGGAGCTTTCTTT.

J is TRBJ2-7 and V is TRBV6-2 or TRBV6-3, with D possibly matching TRBD1 (5 bases). This CDR3 comprises 15 residues. V was shortened by 4 bases and J by 2 bases, with 15 bases between the two germline ends. Germline values: CDR1 MNHEY, CDR2 SVGEGT. The CDR3: CASSSDKGIPYEQYF. The CDR3 DNA is TGTGCCAGCAGTTCGGACAAGGGGATTCCCTACGAGCAGTACTTC.

This clone showed up just once. The chain joins TRBV10-2 to TRBJ2-1; 7 bases map to TRBD2. V gave up 1 base and J gave up 0 bases; unmatched junction bases: 6. Germline loops: CDR1 WSHSY, CDR2 SAAADI. The CDR3 totals 17 residues. CDR3 loop: CASSEWVGGFSYNEQFF. CDR3 coding DNA: TGCGCCAGCAGTGAGTGGGTCGGGGGGTTCTCCTACAATGAGCAGTTCTTC.